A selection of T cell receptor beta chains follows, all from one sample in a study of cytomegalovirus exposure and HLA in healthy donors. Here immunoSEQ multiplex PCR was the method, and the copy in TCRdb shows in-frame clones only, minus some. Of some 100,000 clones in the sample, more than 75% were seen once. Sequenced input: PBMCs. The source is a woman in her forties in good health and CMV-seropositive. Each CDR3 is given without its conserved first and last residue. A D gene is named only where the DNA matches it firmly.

CDR3: ASSLRRTTNYGYT
V: TRBV6-5
D: -

CDR3: ASRRQSTDTQY
V: TRBV6-5
D: -

CDR3: ASSLATAGSPLH
V: TRBV5-1
D: -

CDR3: ASSQLVGPYEQY
V: TRBV4-1
D: -

CDR3: ASSSSGVGASNYGYP
V: TRBV5-1
D: -

CDR3: AWTARGRRTEAF
V: TRBV30
D: -

CDR3: ASGYPRAEAF
V: TRBV12-5
D: -

CDR3: ASSRQGRNSPLH
V: TRBV19
D: TRBD1

CDR3: AISVFRVGISPLH
V: TRBV10-3
D: -

CDR3: ASSLSLTDTQY
V: TRBV5-8
D: -

CDR3: SVHREESYGYT
V: TRBV29-1
D: -

CDR3: AWKNWTGYFQEDNEQF
V: TRBV30
D: TRBD1

CDR3: ASSQEWRGGYWYEQY
V: TRBV4-2
D: TRBD2

CDR3: ASSAVAGPYEQY
V: TRBV6-1
D: TRBD2

CDR3: ASSLAYPGELF
V: TRBV5-4
D: -

CDR3: ASSKAGRVLPEAF
V: TRBV21-1
D: -

CDR3: ASSLRAGAYNEQF
V: TRBV5-1
D: TRBD2

CDR3: AWTWGSGNEKLF
V: TRBV30
D: -

CDR3: ASRSGEGEKLF
V: TRBV5-1
D: -

CDR3: ASSFGQGGLQETQY
V: TRBV19
D: TRBD1

CDR3: ASSFSGFRGEQY
V: TRBV5-4
D: -

CDR3: ASSLAGRAGNTIY
V: TRBV7-2
D: -

CDR3: ASSALNTIY
V: TRBV9
D: -

CDR3: ASSLTANNQPQH
V: TRBV6-6
D: -

CDR3: ASSLGTYSGNTIY
V: TRBV7-2
D: -

CDR3: ASSPAYGANVLT
V: TRBV18
D: -

CDR3: ASSLALGLLDEQY
V: TRBV7-2
D: -

CDR3: SARGTPNTEAF
V: TRBV29-1
D: -

CDR3: ASSLDQRAGGYT
V: TRBV11-2
D: -

CDR3: ASSGQGYSRSYNEQF
V: TRBV25-1
D: TRBD1

CDR3: ASSPRAGWGYEQF
V: TRBV7-2
D: -

CDR3: ASSLSGEQY
V: TRBV7-8
D: -

CDR3: ASSLGLAGSKEQF
V: TRBV5-1
D: -

CDR3: AWSRQANQPQH
V: TRBV30
D: -

CDR3: ASLAGALAKNIQY
V: TRBV6-1
D: TRBD2

CDR3: ASRGSRDTLLTPEAF
V: TRBV10-2
D: -

CDR3: ASSYTAGNEKLF
V: TRBV6-5
D: -

CDR3: ASSGHRGLSPNTEAF
V: TRBV4-1
D: TRBD1

CDR3: ASSWGGLAGTDTQY
V: TRBV7-9
D: TRBD2

CDR3: ASSQVGGGGETQY
V: TRBV4-2
D: TRBD2

CDR3: ASKAGQGNNSPLH
V: TRBV5-4
D: TRBD1

CDR3: ASSSPSGTLYEQY
V: TRBV6-5
D: TRBD2